One and the same sample provided the 9 T cell receptor beta chains below, sequenced in a study of cytomegalovirus exposure and HLA in healthy donors. PCR involved 60 Vbeta and 13 Jbeta primers. TCRdb's table, derived via immunoSEQ multiplex PCR, lists solely in-frame clones and lacks some. The table lists 170,000 or so clones, 60% to 80% of them singletons. The sequenced material came from PBMCs. These receptors came from a woman younger than 45 in good health and CMV-seronegative.

For the CDR3, the DNA is TGCGCCAGCAGCCAAGATGGGGGGGCCGGGGCCTACGAGCAGTACTTC. Translation: CASSQDGGAGAYEQYF. The chain couples TRBV4-1 to TRBJ2-7; tentatively, D is TRBD2 (7 bases). Germline V gene data show CDR1 as MGHRA and CDR2 as YSYEKL. This CDR3 is built from 16 residues. The V end lost 0 bases, the J end lost 2 bases, and 14 bases lay between the germline ends.

The V gene is TRBV5-1, the J gene TRBJ1-1; D perhaps matches TRBD1 (5 bases). The CDR3 has 16 amino acids. Germline V gives CDR1 SGHRS, CDR2 YFSETQ. V was shortened by 0 bases and J by 4 bases, with 16 bases between the two germline ends. DNA of the CDR3: TGCGCCAGCAGCTTGGGGGGGGTGAGGTTTGGCACTGAAGCTTTCTTT. As protein: CASSLGGVRFGTEAFF.

This sequence joins TRBV2 and TRBJ1-2; D may be TRBD1 (5 bases). Germline V gives CDR1 SNHLY, CDR2 FYNNEI. The CDR3 has 15 residues. Trimming left V 0 bases short and J 5 bases short, with 13 bases between. CDR3 sequence (DNA): TGTGCCAGCAGTGAAGCGGGCAGGGCCCTGTATGGCTACACCTTC. This codes for CASSEAGRALYGYTF.

This chain uses TRBV10-1 with TRBJ1-5; a weak D match, TRBD1 (6 bases). Germline CDR1 WNHNN, CDR2 SYGVQD (reference sequence). CDR3 length equals 17 residues. Between the trimmed V and J ends, which lost 4 bases and 0 bases, there was a span of 16 bases. CDR3: CASSAGANTYSNQPQHF. The CDR3, as DNA: TGCGCCAGCAGTGCAGGGGCCAACACTTATAGCAATCAGCCCCAGCATTTT.

The chain uses TRBV5-1 and TRBJ1-3; D might be TRBD1 (5 bases). This CDR3 contains 16 residues. V shed 7 bases and J shed 4 bases, with 21 bases lying between them. Germline values: CDR1 SGHRS, CDR2 YFSETQ. DNA for the CDR3: TGCGCCAGCTCCCAGGCAGTGCAGGGATCCGGAAACACCATATATTTT. Protein sequence: CASSQAVQGSGNTIYF.

The chain links TRBV5-1 to TRBJ2-5; TRBD1 is a possible D gene (6 bases). Germline V gives CDR1 SGHRS, CDR2 YFSETQ. Trimming took off 4 bases at V and 3 bases at J, with 13 bases between the two ends. This CDR3 region has 14 residues. The CDR3 DNA reads TGCGCCAGCAGCGCCCGGACAGCAGAAGAGACCCAGTACTTC. Protein product: CASSARTAEETQYF.

The chain couples TRBV4-1 to TRBJ1-5; perhaps TRBD1 as D (5 bases). In germline, CDR1 is MGHRA, CDR2 YSYEKL. The CDR3 contains 16 residues. Trimming took off 3 bases at V and 3 bases at J, with 15 bases between the two ends. The CDR3 DNA reads TGCGCCAGCAGCCACGCGCCAGGGCGAGTCAATCAGCCCCAGCATTTT. This gives the protein CASSHAPGRVNQPQHF.

V and J are TRBV30 and TRBJ2-2; D is perhaps TRBD1 (5 bases). CDR3 length equals 13 residues. The V end was cut by 3 bases, the J end by 6 bases, with 11 bases between. Per the germline V gene, CDR1 is GTSNPN and CDR2 is SVGIG (reference sequence). The CDR3 DNA reads TGTGCCTGGAGGCGAACAGGTGCCGGGGAGCTGTTTTTT. Translated, it gives CAWRRTGAGELFF.

The V call is TRBV15, the J call TRBJ2-1; 8 nucleotides align to TRBD1. CDR3 size: 13 residues. From germline, CDR1 is LNHNV and CDR2 YYDKDF (reference sequence). V shed 4 bases and J 6 bases; nucleotides not matched to a gene: 2. The CDR3 region has the DNA TGTGCCACCAGCATCGACAGGGGCAATGAGCAGTTCTTC. It is translated as CATSIDRGNEQFF.